This TCR beta chain is from a study of breast tumors, draining lymph nodes, adjacent tissues. The study, taken as a whole, reports: That most tumor T cells come from lymph nodes remained unproven.

TCRdb analysed the multiplex PCR reads with MiXCR anew, one entry per CDR3 protein. The profile covers around 300,000 distinct CDR3 sequences, with 30% appearing a single time and 1.1% taken by the ten largest. The lymph nodes were axillary draining lymph nodes from breast cancer patients. CDR3 length: 14 residues. The V and J ends lost 8 bases and 4 bases, in that order; junction bases with no gene match: 9. In germline, CDR1 is ENHRY, CDR2 SYGVKD. There are many counts of this clonotype. Its antigen is currently unknown. This receptor was taken from a female donor with breast cancer. Some clones in this sample may be carry-over from other donors' samples. The sample comprised axillary lymph node tissue. The chain recombines TRBV10-3 with TRBJ1-2; the match to TRBD1 covers 8 bases. The CDR3 region is CAIGGQGVGYGYTF. The CDR3 region has the DNA TGTGCCATCGGAGGACAGGGAGTTGGCTATGGCTACACCTTC.